The T cell receptor beta chain described here comes from a study of CD8+ T cells in alopecia areata. Sequencing templates came from extracted RNA that was reverse transcribed into cDNA. Sequencing was performed with immunoSEQ multiplex PCR; in TCRdb, only in-frame clones are kept and a portion is missing. This repertoire shows about 210,000 clones, about 64% found once; its top ten account for 4% to 5%. The treatment here: oral pan-JAK inhibitor, 5-10 mg twice daily. Both CD4+ and CD8+ T cells were separated by sorting PBMCs. The study's findings and limits: Tofacitinib significantly reduced both scalp clonality and expanded CD8+ clones among the top 100. Scalp repertoires also include resident alphabeta T cells from normal skin.

The CDR3 is made up of 15 amino acids. For this clone: Antigen unknown.

The receptor was derived from a human donor with alopecia areata. V gene TRBV21-1 combines with J gene TRBJ1-2; the DNA was not compared with TRBD1, the D call given in the table. TRBV21-1 is termed a pseudogene. The specimen comprised CD4+ T cells sorted from blood, sampled at week 4, from a patient treated with tofacitinib. The CDR3 loop is CASSSGTGGSYGYTF. The CDR3 region has the DNA TGTGCCAGCAGTTCCGGGACAGGGGGTTCCTATGGCTACACCTTC.